The next 18 T cell receptor beta chains were all read from a single sample in a study of metastatic and nonmetastatic thyroid tumors. Every patient was untreated before thyroid surgery. Using MiXCR, TCRdb reanalyzed the PCR reads. The sample consists of about 15,000 clones, 3% to 4.5% of them appearing once. The sequenced material came from tumor tissue. These receptors were collected from a female donor with papillary thyroid cancer or a benign thyroid nodule (not recorded which). Some clones in this sample may be carry-over from other donors' samples.

In DNA form, the CDR3 reads TGTGCCAGCAGCTTAGGCTCCAATTCACCCCTCCACTTT. This encodes CASSLGSNSPLHF. This sequence joins TRBV11-3 and TRBJ1-6; D gene ambiguous. Trimming took off 1 base at V and 7 bases at J, with 5 bases between the two ends. CDR1 is SGHNT and CDR2 is YENEEA in the germline V gene. The CDR3 length is 13 residues.

This clone was counted a few times. The chain is built from TRBV6-8 and TRBJ1-2, with D possibly being TRBD1 (5 bases). V lost 5 bases to trimming and J lost 0 bases, with 7 bases between them. CDR1 is MNHGY, CDR2 SAAAGT, per germline. The CDR3 runs 13 residues. The CDR3 reads CASSRQTNYGYTF. CDR3 DNA sequence: TGTGCCAGCAGTCGACAGACTAACTATGGCTACACCTTC.

The table lists this clone with a few counts. V and J are TRBV12-3 or TRBV12-4 and TRBJ1-1; TRBD1 agrees at 7 bases. J was trimmed by 0 bases and V by 3 bases; bases with no gene match: 10. The CDR3 totals 17 residues. CDR3 nucleotides: TGTGCCAGCAGTTTGCCCCCTCCACAGGGGTTGAACACTGAAGCTTTCTTT. Its protein is CASSLPPPQGLNTEAFF.

This clone turned up a few times. The chain employs TRBV28 and TRBJ2-7; 7 bases align to TRBD1. V shed 5 bases, J shed 2 bases, and the junction held 6 bases outside the gene matches. Looked up from germline, CDR1 is MDHEN and CDR2 is SYDVKM. The CDR3 has 14 residues. CDR3 DNA: TGTGCCAGCAGTACAGGGGAGAGGACCTACGAGCAGTACTTC. This codes for CASSTGERTYEQYF.

In its sample, this clone was seen a few times. This chain joins TRBV2 and TRBJ2-3; 10 nucleotides match TRBD2. Germline lookup yields CDR1 SNHLY and CDR2 FYNNEI. The V gene end was trimmed by 5 bases and the J gene end by 14 bases; junction bases not matched to a gene: 7. This CDR3 has 12 residues. In DNA, the CDR3 is TGTGCCAGCAGTCCCCTAGCGGGAGAGCGGTATTTT. Its protein is CASSPLAGERYF.

This clone was seen only a few times. The V and J genes are TRBV6-1 and TRBJ2-2; D uncertain. Per the germline V gene, CDR1 is MNHNS and CDR2 is SASEGT. V was shortened by 11 bases and J by 3 bases, with 10 bases between the two germline ends. CDR3 size: 12 residues. This CDR3 is CASAPHTGELFF. Written as DNA, the CDR3 is TGTGCCTCTGCGCCACACACCGGGGAGCTGTTTTTT.

There are a few counts of this clone. V gene TRBV6-2 or TRBV6-3 combines with J gene TRBJ1-2; D possibly corresponds to TRBD1 (6 bases). Germline V CDR1 and CDR2: MNHEY, SVGEGT. CDR3 length equals 16 residues. The V and J ends lost 5 bases and 4 bases respectively, with 20 bases between them. The chain's CDR3 is CASSAPYREPSYGYTF. The CDR3 nucleotides read TGTGCCAGCAGTGCACCGTACAGGGAACCTTCCTATGGCTACACCTTC.

The CDR3 loop is CASSEAVPAFSYEQYF. The CDR3 nucleotides read TGTGCCAGCAGTGAAGCGGTTCCCGCTTTCTCCTACGAGCAGTACTTC. The chain is built from TRBV6-1 and TRBJ2-7; no clear D. CDR3 size: 16 residues. Trimming stripped 0 bases from V and 0 bases from J, with 12 bases between. Germline-derived CDR1 and CDR2 are MNHNS and SASEGT.

The chain recombines TRBV6-1 with TRBJ2-1; D may be TRBD1 (6 bases). This CDR3 is 15 amino acids long. V lost 5 bases and J 2 bases, leaving 13 bases between the germline ends. Germline lookup yields CDR1 MNHNS and CDR2 SASEGT. CDR3 nucleotides: TGTGCCAGCAGTCCACAGGGATCAGCCTACAATGAGCAGTTCTTC. Encoded protein: CASSPQGSAYNEQFF.

This clone was observed a few times. V is TRBV20-1 and J is TRBJ2-1; TRBD2 is a possible D gene (5 bases). Trimming left V 1 base short and J 9 bases short, with 19 bases between. The CDR3 extends over 15 amino acids. Looked up from germline, CDR1 is DFQATT and CDR2 is SNEGSKA (reference sequence). The chain's CDR3 is CSARGGLGLLGEQFF. CDR3 DNA sequence: TGCAGTGCTAGAGGGGGTTTAGGACTCCTTGGTGAGCAGTTCTTC.

This clone showed up just a few times. This chain joins TRBV27 and TRBJ2-6, with D uncertain. Germline-derived CDR1 and CDR2 are MNHEY and SMNVEV (reference sequence). V lost 1 base, J lost 0 bases, and 7 bases lay in between. This CDR3 region has 16 residues. The CDR3 DNA sequence: TGTGCCAGCAGTTTATTCCCGCTCTCTGGGGCCAACGTCCTGACTTTC. Its protein is CASSLFPLSGANVLTF.

This clone appeared a few times. This chain joins TRBV6-4 and TRBJ2-2; 7 bases agree with TRBD1. Germline loops: CDR1 MRHNA, CDR2 SNTAGT. V lost 5 bases and J lost 5; bases outside the gene matches: 5. This CDR3 comprises 14 residues. The CDR3 DNA follows: TGTGCCAGCAGTTTCCGACAGGGAACCGGGGAGCTGTTTTTT. This gives the protein CASSFRQGTGELFF.

The table lists this clone with a few counts. The V and J genes are TRBV19 and TRBJ1-4; D unclear. Looked up from germline, CDR1 is LNHDA and CDR2 is SQIVND (reference sequence). This CDR3 is 13 amino acids long. With 5 bases removed from V and 8 bases from J, the gap between germline ends came to 12 bases. The DNA for the CDR3 is TGTGCCAGTAGTTCTCCCCGTAAGGAAAAACTGTTTTTT. It specifies CASSSPRKEKLFF. Full variable domain (outside the CDR3, taken from reference TRBV19 and TRBJ1-4): DGGITQSPKYLFRKEGQNVTLSCEQNLNHDAMYWYRQDPGQGLRLIYYSQIVNDFQKGDIAEGYSVSREKKESFPLTVTSAQKNPTAFYLCASSSPRKEKLFFGSGTQLSVL.

Only a few counts were recorded for this clone. At one end the junction does not follow the germline gene, possibly because of a read error. The chain recombines TRBV12-3 or TRBV12-4 with TRBJ1-5; D might be TRBD1 (5 bases). The CDR3 sequence is 14 residues long. CDR3 loop: CARSLSREDQPQHF. CDR3 DNA: TGTGCCCGCAGTTTAAGCAGGGAAGATCAGCCCCAGCATTTT.

The sample holds a few counts of this clone. V is TRBV7-3 and J is TRBJ2-2, with D perhaps being TRBD1 or TRBD2 (6 bases each). The V and J ends lost 1 base and 4 bases respectively, with 10 bases between them. Germline CDR1 reads SGHTA; CDR2 reads FQGTGA. The length of the CDR3 is 15 residues. CDR3 nucleotide sequence: TGTGCCAGCAGCTTAAGCGGAGGGGGCACCGGGGAGCTGTTTTTT. Translating it yields CASSLSGGGTGELFF.

This clone was counted only a few times. The rearrangement links TRBV6-1 to TRBJ2-7, with TRBD2 matching over 7 bases. The CDR3 is made up of 15 amino acids. V dropped 2 bases and J dropped 7; count of bases not matched to a gene: 11. Germline V lookup: CDR1 MNHNS, CDR2 SASEGT. CDR3 nucleotide sequence: TGTGCCAGCAGTGAAACCGGGGAGGGTTCCAGGGAGCAGTACTTC. It yields the protein CASSETGEGSREQYF.

This clone was counted between two and nine times. The CDR3 spells CASSLVVGGELFF. CDR3 DNA sequence: TGTGCCAGCAGTTTAGTTGTTGGCGGGGAGCTGTTTTTT. V is TRBV12-3 or TRBV12-4 and J is TRBJ2-2; D not resolved. CDR3 length equals 13 residues. The ends were cut back, 1 base at V and 7 bases at J, with 7 bases in the middle.

This clone was recorded a few times. The chain recombines TRBV5-8 with TRBJ2-7; either TRBD1 or TRBD2 may supply D (7 bases each). Per the germline V gene, CDR1 is SGHTS and CDR2 is YDEGEE. The CDR3 is made up of 15 amino acids. The V and J ends lost 2 bases and 5 bases respectively, with 17 bases between them. CDR3: CASSFTWEGAHEQYF. The CDR3, as DNA: TGTGCCAGCAGCTTCACGTGGGAGGGGGCTCACGAGCAGTACTTC.